The next 28 T cell receptor beta chains were all read from a single sample in a study of T cells in tuberculosis. Produced via immunoSEQ multiplex PCR; TCRdb's table is partial and in-frame only. The sample includes around 29,000 clones, approximately 93% seen only once; the top ten take just under 5%. Source material: PBMCs. The source of these receptors is a donor between 5 and 29 years old with latent tuberculosis or without tuberculosis infection.

V is TRBV7-6 and J is TRBJ2-2; D is perhaps TRBD1 (7 bases). This CDR3 is 15 amino acids long. Germline CDR1 SGHVS, CDR2 FNYEAQ. Trimming left V 5 bases short and J 3 bases short, with 13 bases between. As DNA, the CDR3 is TGTGCCAGCAGCGGCGGGACAGACTACACCGGGGAGCTGTTTTTT. It codes for CASSGGTDYTGELFF. Combining the CDR3 with reference TRBV7-6 and TRBJ2-2 gives the whole variable domain GAGVSQSPRYKVTKRGQDVALRCDPISGHVSLYWYRQALGQGPEFLTYFNYEAQQDKSGLPNDRFSAERPEGSISTLTIQRTEQRDSAMYRCASSGGTDYTGELFFGEGSRLTVL.

CDR3 sequence (DNA): TGTGCCAGCAGCCTCAGCGTGGACAGGGGGGAGGATGAGCAGTTCTTC. Residues: CASSLSVDRGEDEQFF. This rearrangement joins TRBV7-6 to TRBJ2-1; 10 nucleotides line up with TRBD1. With V trimmed by 5 bases and J by 8 bases, 12 bases remained unmatched. Germline lookup yields CDR1 SGHVS and CDR2 FNYEAQ. This CDR3 spans 16 amino acids.

V and J are TRBV10-3 and TRBJ1-4; a weak D match, TRBD1 (6 bases). CDR3 length: 14 residues. The germline V gene encodes CDR1 ENHRY and CDR2 SYGVKD. V was shortened by 6 bases and J by 0 bases, with 8 bases between the two germline ends. The CDR3, as DNA: TGTGCCATCAGGGACAGTGCAACTAATGAAAAACTGTTTTTT. Protein sequence: CAIRDSATNEKLFF.

The chain employs TRBV9 and TRBJ1-4; 8 bases fit TRBD1. The CDR3 consists of 17 residues. Trimming took 4 bases from V and 3 from J; bases not matched to a gene: 11. Per the germline V gene, CDR1 is SGDLS and CDR2 is YYNGEE. The CDR3 loop is CASSTWTGQLANEKLFF. The CDR3 DNA sequence: TGTGCCAGCAGCACGTGGACAGGGCAACTTGCTAATGAAAAACTGTTTTTT.

This clone was detected once. The rearrangement joins TRBV11-2 to TRBJ2-5; D call uncertain. Germline CDR1 is SGHAT and CDR2 is FQNNGV. V was shortened by 5 bases and J by 8 bases, with 12 bases between the two germline ends. The CDR3 covers 12 residues. The CDR3 region is CASSPAPGTQYF. The CDR3 DNA sequence: TGTGCCAGCAGCCCAGCCCCGGGTACCCAGTACTTC.

This clone was seen just once. The chain joins TRBV6-5 to TRBJ1-2; TRBD1 aligns across 7 bases. V shed 5 bases, J shed 7 bases, and the junction held 4 bases outside the gene matches. The CDR3 runs to 12 residues. Looked up from germline, CDR1 is MNHEY and CDR2 is SVGAGI. The CDR3 sequence: CASSIRQGGYTF. The DNA of the CDR3 is TGTGCCAGCAGTATACGACAGGGTGGCTACACCTTC.

The chain couples TRBV14 to TRBJ2-7; TRBD2 matches 14 bases. The trim removed 3 bases at V and 6 bases at J, leaving 7 bases unmatched. CDR1 SGHDN and CDR2 FVKESK come from the germline V gene. The CDR3 length is 16 residues. CDR3 loop: CASSHGLAGGVVEQYF. The DNA for the CDR3 is TGTGCCAGCAGCCACGGACTAGCGGGAGGAGTGGTCGAGCAGTACTTC.

The chain links TRBV27 to TRBJ2-7; 7 bases align to TRBD1. This CDR3 comprises 15 residues. Germline V gene data show CDR1 as MNHEY and CDR2 as SMNVEV (reference sequence). Trimming took 11 bases from V and 2 from J; bases not matched to a gene: 15. Here the CDR3 reads CALNGRDRTPYEQYF. CDR3 coding DNA: TGTGCCCTTAACGGAAGGGACAGAACTCCCTACGAGCAGTACTTC.

The chain couples TRBV5-6 to TRBJ2-7, with D maybe TRBD2 (5 bases). Germline assignment: CDR1 SGHDT and CDR2 YYEEEE. V was trimmed by 3 bases and J by 1 base, leaving 11 bases between them. This CDR3 comprises 14 residues. The CDR3 DNA reads as TGTGCCAGCAGCTGGACTGACGGATCCTACGAGCAGTACTTC. Its translation is CASSWTDGSYEQYF.

CDR3 coding DNA: TGTGCCAGTACCTATTCGACTCAGACAGGTGAAATCAATGAGCAGTTCTTC. This translates into CASTYSTQTGEINEQFF. The chain joins TRBV19 to TRBJ2-1; perhaps TRBD1 as D (6 bases). The V end was cut by 7 bases, the J end by 6 bases, with 25 bases between. Germline-derived CDR1 and CDR2 are LNHDA and SQIVND (reference sequence). The CDR3 consists of 17 residues.

In this sample, this clone turned up a few times. As DNA, the CDR3 is TGTGCCAGCAGCTTAGATTCCGGGGGGCTGCAGCAGTTCTTC. This gives the protein CASSLDSGGLQQFF. The chain is built from TRBV7-8 and TRBJ2-1; TRBD2 might be the D (7 bases). Germline loops: CDR1 SGHVS, CDR2 FQNEAQ. Trimming stripped 1 base from V and 11 bases from J, with 15 bases between. This CDR3 is built from 14 residues.

This CDR3 is CASSYSMSSGNTIYF. CDR3 DNA: TGTGCCAGCAGTTACTCGATGAGCTCTGGAAACACCATATATTTT. V is TRBV6-5 and J is TRBJ1-3, with unresolved D. This CDR3 spans 15 amino acids. CDR1 is MNHEY and CDR2 is SVGAGI in the germline V gene. V lost 0 bases to trimming and J lost 0 bases, with 6 bases between them.

V usage is TRBV6-1 and J usage is TRBJ2-3; D not resolved. V was pared by 4 bases and J by 2 bases, with 13 bases between. The CDR3 runs to 15 residues. CDR1 is MNHNS and CDR2 is SASEGT in the germline V gene. CDR3 bases: TGTGCCAGCAGTGCCGACGAGGTCCACACAGATACGCAGTATTTT. Translated: CASSADEVHTDTQYF.

The chain links TRBV5-6 to TRBJ2-5, with D tentatively TRBD2 (6 bases). Trimming removed 9 bases at V and 5 bases at J, with 14 bases between. The CDR3 has 12 residues. From germline, CDR1 is SGHDT and CDR2 YYEEEE. The CDR3 region is CATGRRAETQYF. The CDR3 DNA reads as TGTGCCACCGGAAGGAGGGCCGAGACCCAGTACTTC. Using reference TRBV5-6 and TRBJ2-5 for the parts outside the CDR3, the full variable domain is DAGVTQSPTHLIKTRGQQVTLRCSPKSGHDTVSWYQQALGQGPQFIFQYYEEEERQRGNFPDRFSGHQFPNYSSELNVNALLLGDSALYLCATGRRAETQYFGPGTRLLVL.

V is TRBV5-6 and J is TRBJ1-5; TRBD1 matches at 7 bases. The V segment lost 2 bases and the J segment 5 bases; nucleotides outside the gene matches: 7. The CDR3 has 15 residues. Germline values: CDR1 SGHDT, CDR2 YYEEEE. CDR3: CASSFGGTDHQPQHF. The CDR3 DNA sequence: TGTGCCAGCAGCTTTGGGGGGACAGATCATCAGCCCCAGCATTTT.

The V gene is TRBV4-1, the J gene TRBJ2-1; D may be TRBD2 (6 bases). Looked up from germline, CDR1 is MGHRA and CDR2 is YSYEKL. V was pared by 3 bases and J by 6 bases, with 18 bases between. The CDR3 is made up of 16 amino acids. This CDR3 is CASSQAPGLRSNEQFF. The CDR3 coding sequence is TGCGCCAGCAGCCAGGCTCCGGGACTCCGGTCCAATGAGCAGTTCTTC.

The chain is built from TRBV5-1 and TRBJ2-3, with TRBD2 identical over 13 bases. Germline lookup yields CDR1 SGHRS and CDR2 YFSETQ. The CDR3 has 16 amino acids. J lost 4 bases, V lost 4 bases, and 6 bases had no gene match. The CDR3 DNA follows: TGCGCCAGCAGCCCGGGACTAGCGGGGTCCGCAGATACGCAGTATTTT. This encodes CASSPGLAGSADTQYF.

The genes are TRBV5-1 and TRBJ2-2; TRBD2 matches 11 bases. Germline CDR1 is SGHRS and CDR2 is YFSETQ. This CDR3 has 15 residues. Trimming cost V 3 bases and J 6 bases; bases outside gene matches: 4. The CDR3 loop reads CASSSLAGGAGELFF. The DNA of the CDR3 is TGCGCCAGCAGCTCCTTAGCGGGAGGGGCCGGGGAGCTGTTTTTT.

This chain joins TRBV5-1 and TRBJ2-2; D is ambiguous. The V end was cut by 3 bases, the J end by 1 base, with 7 bases between. Per the germline V gene, CDR1 is SGHRS and CDR2 is YFSETQ. CDR3 size: 14 residues. CDR3 coding DNA: TGCGCCAGCAGCTCCTCACTGAACACCGGGGAGCTGTTTTTT. Translated, it gives CASSSSLNTGELFF.

This chain joins TRBV29-1 and TRBJ2-3; the D gene is possibly TRBD1 (5 bases). The V gene's germline CDR1 is SQVTM and CDR2 ANQGSEA. The CDR3 has 12 amino acids. In DNA, the CDR3 is TGCACCGATTTTAGGGGAACAGATACGCAGTATTTT. Translating it yields CTDFRGTDTQYF.

The chain employs TRBV28 and TRBJ1-2; possible D gene TRBD1, 6 bases. Germline values: CDR1 MDHEN, CDR2 SYDVKM. Trimming shortened V by 2 bases and J by 7 bases, and 11 bases separated the two germline ends. The CDR3 is 13 amino acids. CDR3 nucleotides: TGTGCCAGCAGTTTACAGGGGATTGGTGGCTACACCTTC. Translation: CASSLQGIGGYTF.

CDR3 in amino acids: CASGPGGDSTGELFF. The CDR3 DNA is TGTGCCAGCGGCCCTGGGGGGGACTCGACCGGGGAGCTGTTTTTT. This sequence joins TRBV7-7 and TRBJ2-2, with 7 bases matching TRBD2. V lost 8 bases to trimming and J lost 5 bases; unmatched junction nucleotides: 11. Germline V gene data show CDR1 as SSHAT and CDR2 as FNYEAQ (reference sequence). The CDR3 runs 15 residues.

J is TRBJ1-1 and V is TRBV6-6; perhaps TRBD1 as D (6 bases). The CDR3 is 14 residues long. V lost 6 bases to trimming and J lost 1 base, with 12 bases between them. CDR1 and CDR2 from the germline V gene are MNHNY and SVGAGI (reference sequence). In DNA form, the CDR3 reads TGTGCCAGCAGCCCTCGCAGGGGGAACACTGAAGCTTTCTTT. Translating it yields CASSPRRGNTEAFF.

The V and J genes are TRBV30 and TRBJ2-3, with no clear D. The CDR3 is made up of 12 amino acids. Between the trimmed V and J ends, which lost 5 bases and 3 bases, there was a span of 9 bases. CDR1 is GTSNPN, CDR2 SVGIG, per germline (reference sequence). The CDR3 loop is CAWALETDTQYF. The CDR3 nucleotides are TGTGCCTGGGCTCTAGAGACAGATACGCAGTATTTT.

The chain recombines TRBV27 with TRBJ1-6, with 9 bases fitting TRBD1. The germline V gene has CDR1 MNHEY and CDR2 SMNVEV (reference sequence). This CDR3 contains 17 residues. Trimming removed 6 bases from V and 5 bases from J; junction bases left unmatched: 11. CDR3 sequence: CASRNRTGGFHNSPLHF. CDR3 nucleotide sequence: TGTGCCAGCAGAAACCGTACAGGGGGCTTCCATAATTCACCCCTCCACTTT.

The gene calls are TRBV27 and TRBJ1-1; unclear D gene. The V end was cut by 5 bases, the J end by 1 base, with 8 bases between. Germline CDR1 reads MNHEY; CDR2 reads SMNVEV (reference sequence). The CDR3 consists of 13 residues. For the CDR3, the DNA is TGTGCCAGCAGTCCCTACAGGAACACTGAAGCTTTCTTT. Protein product: CASSPYRNTEAFF.

The chain couples TRBV19 to TRBJ1-5; D is undetermined. This CDR3 comprises 12 residues. CDR1 LNHDA and CDR2 SQIVND come from the germline V gene (reference sequence). The V gene lost 6 bases and the J gene lost 1 base, with 4 bases spanning the gap. DNA of the CDR3: TGTGCCAGTAGGAGCAGCAATCAGCCCCAGCATTTT. The encoded protein is CASRSSNQPQHF.

The J gene is TRBJ2-7, the V gene TRBV9; 7 nucleotides agree with TRBD2. With 3 bases clipped from V and 1 base from J, the junction kept 4 bases outside the gene matches. CDR3 length: 14 residues. Per the germline V gene, CDR1 is SGDLS and CDR2 is YYNGEE. CDR3 residues: CASSAASGSYEQYF. Written as DNA, the CDR3 is TGTGCCAGCAGCGCAGCTAGCGGATCCTACGAGCAGTACTTC.